A single sample gave rise to the 10 T cell receptor beta chains below, sequenced in a study of blood T cell repertoires in COVID-19. The repertoire was sequenced with immunoSEQ multiplex PCR; TCRdb's copy has only in-frame clones and lacks some. Counted here are a few hundred thousand clones, approximately 80% occurring once; the ten biggest clones make up approximately 15%. Input material: PBMCs or T cells enriched from blood (not recorded which). Receptors originate from a man aged 40-49 years who had recovered from COVID-19.

J is TRBJ1-4 and V is TRBV10-3, with 7 bases aligning to TRBD1. CDR1 is ENHRY, CDR2 SYGVKD, per germline. Germline trimming cut 8 bases from V and 7 bases from J; bases unmatched to any gene: 13. The CDR3 consists of 15 residues. CDR3 in DNA: TGTGCCATCTCCGCGGGGTCAGGGGGATTTGAAAAACTGTTTTTT. Protein sequence: CAISAGSGGFEKLFF.

This chain uses TRBV27 with TRBJ1-1; 9 bases fit TRBD1. CDR3 length: 17 residues. CDR1 is MNHEY, CDR2 SMNVEV, per germline (reference sequence). Germline trimming cut 1 base from V and 2 bases from J; bases unmatched to any gene: 8. The CDR3 loop is CASSLLIGTGTNTEAFF. CDR3 nucleotide sequence: TGTGCCAGCAGTTTATTAATTGGGACAGGGACCAACACTGAAGCTTTCTTT.

This clone was counted a single time. The V and J genes are TRBV19 and TRBJ1-2; no clear D gene. Germline V lookup: CDR1 LNHDA, CDR2 SQIVND (reference sequence). Trimming pared 1 base from V and 7 bases from J, leaving 10 bases between. CDR3 length: 13 residues. The CDR3 here is CASSIVEGGGYTF. Here the CDR3 DNA reads TGTGCCAGTAGTATAGTAGAGGGCGGTGGCTACACCTTC.

The genes are TRBV5-1 and TRBJ1-1; the D gene is possibly TRBD1 (6 bases). V lost 4 bases and J 8 bases, leaving 12 bases between the germline ends. The germline V gene encodes CDR1 SGHRS and CDR2 YFSETQ. The CDR3 consists of 12 residues. The CDR3 bases are TGCGCCAGCAGCGTACAGGGAGTGGAAGCTTTCTTT. Residues: CASSVQGVEAFF.

The chain is built from TRBV19 and TRBJ2-1; 9 bases are a match to TRBD2. V was pared by 1 base and J by 6 bases, with 7 bases of the junction left unmatched. This CDR3 has 16 residues. Germline lookup yields CDR1 LNHDA and CDR2 SQIVND (reference sequence). The CDR3 DNA follows: TGTGCCAGTAGTATAGGGCGCGGGGGGGCTTCCAATGAGCAGTTCTTC. As protein: CASSIGRGGASNEQFF.

V is TRBV7-9 and J is TRBJ2-5; D may be TRBD2 (5 bases). Germline CDR1 and CDR2: SEHNR and FQNEAQ (reference sequence). The CDR3 spans 15 residues. The V end was cut by 5 bases, the J end by 7 bases, with 20 bases between. CDR3 DNA sequence: TGTGCCAGCAGCGATCGGGGTGATAGTTTTGGGACCCAGTACTTC. Its protein is CASSDRGDSFGTQYF.

The chain carries TRBV28 and TRBJ1-6; D perhaps matches TRBD1 (6 bases). There are 13 residues in the CDR3. Trimming left V 6 bases short and J 11 bases short, with 14 bases between. Germline V gives CDR1 MDHEN, CDR2 SYDVKM. CDR3 in DNA: TGTGCCAGCAGCAAAACAGGGAGGGCACCCCTCCACTTT. Protein product: CASSKTGRAPLHF.

V and J are TRBV5-8 and TRBJ1-2; D not resolved. Looked up from germline, CDR1 is SGHTS and CDR2 is YDEGEE. CDR3 length equals 12 residues. Trimming stripped 1 base from V and 2 bases from J, with 3 bases between. The CDR3, as DNA: TGTGCCAGCAGCTTGCGGAACTATGGCTACACCTTC. Its translation: CASSLRNYGYTF.

The genes are TRBV30 and TRBJ1-4, with D uncertain. The CDR3 length is 13 residues. V shed 1 base and J shed 4 bases, with 7 bases lying between them. The germline V gene encodes CDR1 GTSNPN and CDR2 SVGIG (reference sequence). CDR3 bases: TGTGCCTGGAGTGGCGGTTTTAATGAAAAACTGTTTTTT. Its translation is CAWSGGFNEKLFF. The full variable domain, its missing parts supplied by reference TRBV30 and TRBJ1-4, is SQTIHQWPATLVQPVGSPLSLECTVEGTSNPNLYWYRQAAGRGLQLLFYSVGIGQISSEVPQNLSASRPQDRQFILSSKKLLLSDSGFYLCAWSGGFNEKLFFGSGTQLSVL.

The chain carries TRBV11-1 and TRBJ2-1; 8 nucleotides match TRBD2. Germline CDR1 is SGHAT and CDR2 is FQDESV (reference sequence). V shed 3 bases, J shed 0 bases, and the junction held 4 bases outside the gene matches. The CDR3 sequence is 16 residues long. CDR3 amino acids: CASSFSGVSSYNEQFF. The DNA of the CDR3 is TGTGCCAGCAGCTTTAGCGGGGTGAGCTCCTACAATGAGCAGTTCTTC.